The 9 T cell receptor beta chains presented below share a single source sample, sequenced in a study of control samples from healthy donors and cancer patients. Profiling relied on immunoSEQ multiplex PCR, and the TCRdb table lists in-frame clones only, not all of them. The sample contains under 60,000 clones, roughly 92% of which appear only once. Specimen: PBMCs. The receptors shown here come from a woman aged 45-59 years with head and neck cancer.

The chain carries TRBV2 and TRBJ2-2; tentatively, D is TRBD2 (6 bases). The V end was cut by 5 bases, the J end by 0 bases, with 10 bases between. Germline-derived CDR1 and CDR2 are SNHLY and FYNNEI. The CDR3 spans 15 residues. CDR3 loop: CASSQDYSNTGELFF. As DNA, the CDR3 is TGTGCCAGCAGTCAGGACTACTCGAACACCGGGGAGCTGTTTTTT.

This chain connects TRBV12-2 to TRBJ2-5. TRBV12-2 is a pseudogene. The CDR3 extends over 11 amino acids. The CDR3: CASRLKETQYF. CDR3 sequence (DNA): TGTGCAAGTCGCTTAAAAGAGACCCAGTACTTC.

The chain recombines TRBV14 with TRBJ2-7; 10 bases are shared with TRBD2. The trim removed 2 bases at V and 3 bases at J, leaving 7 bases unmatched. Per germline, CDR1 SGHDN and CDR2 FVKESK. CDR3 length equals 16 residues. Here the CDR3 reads CASSQPGLAPLYEQYF. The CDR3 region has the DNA TGTGCCAGCAGCCAACCGGGACTAGCGCCTCTCTACGAGCAGTACTTC.

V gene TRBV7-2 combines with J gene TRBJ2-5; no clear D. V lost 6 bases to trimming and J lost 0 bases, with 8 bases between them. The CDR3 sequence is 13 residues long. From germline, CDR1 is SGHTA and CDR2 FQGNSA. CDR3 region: CASSPGYQETQYF. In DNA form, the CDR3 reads TGTGCCAGCAGTCCGGGTTACCAAGAGACCCAGTACTTC.

The CDR3 region has the DNA TGTGCCAGTAGTAAATACAGGGGGCAGAGTGGAAGCACCGGGGAGCTGTTTTTT. This translates into CASSKYRGQSGSTGELFF. The chain joins TRBV19 to TRBJ2-2, with TRBD1 identical over 9 bases. CDR1 is LNHDA and CDR2 is SQIVND in the germline V gene (reference sequence). The J segment lost 4 bases and the V segment lost 4 bases, leaving 13 bases of the junction unmatched. The CDR3 contains 18 residues.

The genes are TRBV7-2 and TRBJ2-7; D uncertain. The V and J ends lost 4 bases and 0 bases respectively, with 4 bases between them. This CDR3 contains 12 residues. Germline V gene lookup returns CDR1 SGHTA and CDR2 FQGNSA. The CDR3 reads CASSSSSYEQYF. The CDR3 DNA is TGTGCCAGCAGCTCGAGCTCCTACGAGCAGTACTTC.

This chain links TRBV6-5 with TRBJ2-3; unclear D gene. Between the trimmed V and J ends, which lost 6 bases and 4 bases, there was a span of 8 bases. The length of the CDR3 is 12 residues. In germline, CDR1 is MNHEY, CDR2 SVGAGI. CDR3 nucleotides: TGTGCCAGCAGCCCACAGTCAGATACGCAGTATTTT. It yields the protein CASSPQSDTQYF.

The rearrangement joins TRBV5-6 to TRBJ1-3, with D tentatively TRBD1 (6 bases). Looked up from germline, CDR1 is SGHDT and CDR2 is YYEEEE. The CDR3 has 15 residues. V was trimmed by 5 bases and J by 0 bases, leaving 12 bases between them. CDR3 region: CASRQGVNSGNTIYF. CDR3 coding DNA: TGTGCCAGCAGACAGGGCGTAAACTCTGGAAACACCATATATTTT. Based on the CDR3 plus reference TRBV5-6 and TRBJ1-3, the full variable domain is DAGVTQSPTHLIKTRGQQVTLRCSPKSGHDTVSWYQQALGQGPQFIFQYYEEEERQRGNFPDRFSGHQFPNYSSELNVNALLLGDSALYLCASRQGVNSGNTIYFGEGSWLTVV.

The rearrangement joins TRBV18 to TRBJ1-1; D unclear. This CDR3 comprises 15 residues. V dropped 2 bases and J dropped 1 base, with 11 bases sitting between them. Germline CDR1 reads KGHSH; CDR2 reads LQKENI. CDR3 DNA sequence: TGTGCCAGCTCACCAATAGGGATGGGGAACACTGAAGCTTTCTTT. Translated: CASSPIGMGNTEAFF.